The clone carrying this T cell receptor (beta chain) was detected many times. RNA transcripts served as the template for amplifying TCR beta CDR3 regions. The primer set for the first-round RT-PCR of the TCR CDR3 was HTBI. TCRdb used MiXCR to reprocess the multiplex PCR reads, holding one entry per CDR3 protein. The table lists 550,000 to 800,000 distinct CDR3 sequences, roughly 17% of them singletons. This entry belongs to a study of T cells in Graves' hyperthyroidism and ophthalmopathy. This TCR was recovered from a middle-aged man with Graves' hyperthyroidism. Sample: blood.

The CDR3: CASSVGGGGPGDTQYF. The CDR3 DNA is TGTGCCAGCAGCGTCGGTGGGGGAGGGCCGGGAGATACGCAGTATTTT. The chain has TRBV7-6 and TRBJ2-3, with TRBD2 matching 7 bases. V was clipped by 5 bases and J by 5 bases; unmatched bases: 13. Germline V CDR1 and CDR2: SGHVS, FNYEAQ. The CDR3 totals 16 residues.